The source of this T cell receptor (beta chain) is a study of cytomegalovirus exposure and HLA in healthy donors. TCRdb's copy holds only in-frame clones and misses some; the assay was immunoSEQ multiplex PCR. Of about 57,000 clones listed, 90% to 95% are singletons. The germline V gene encodes CDR1 ENHRY and CDR2 SYGVKD. V was pared by 5 bases and J by 5 bases, with 6 bases of the junction left unmatched. This CDR3 is built from 14 residues. The receptor was isolated from a woman aged 18-29 years in good health and CMV-seronegative. Material: PBMCs. V usage is TRBV10-3 and J usage is TRBJ2-3; 8 bases align to TRBD1. CDR3 sequence reads: CAISRQGLGDTQYF. The CDR3 nucleotides read TGTGCCATCAGTAGACAGGGGTTAGGAGATACGCAGTATTTT.